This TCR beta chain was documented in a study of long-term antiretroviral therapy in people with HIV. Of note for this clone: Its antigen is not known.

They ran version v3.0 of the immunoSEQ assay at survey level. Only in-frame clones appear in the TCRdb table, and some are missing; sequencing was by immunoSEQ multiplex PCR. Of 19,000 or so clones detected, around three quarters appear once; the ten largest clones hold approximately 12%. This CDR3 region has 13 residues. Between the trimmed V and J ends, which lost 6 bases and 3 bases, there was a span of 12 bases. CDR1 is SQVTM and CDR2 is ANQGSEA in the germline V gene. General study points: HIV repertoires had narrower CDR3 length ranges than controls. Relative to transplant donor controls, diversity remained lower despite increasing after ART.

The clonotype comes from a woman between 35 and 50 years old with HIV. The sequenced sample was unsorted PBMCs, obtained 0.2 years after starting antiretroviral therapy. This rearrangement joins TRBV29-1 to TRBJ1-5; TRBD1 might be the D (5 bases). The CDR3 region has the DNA TGCAGCGTGGGGGGAGGATTCAATCAGCCCCAGCATTTT. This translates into CSVGGGFNQPQHF.